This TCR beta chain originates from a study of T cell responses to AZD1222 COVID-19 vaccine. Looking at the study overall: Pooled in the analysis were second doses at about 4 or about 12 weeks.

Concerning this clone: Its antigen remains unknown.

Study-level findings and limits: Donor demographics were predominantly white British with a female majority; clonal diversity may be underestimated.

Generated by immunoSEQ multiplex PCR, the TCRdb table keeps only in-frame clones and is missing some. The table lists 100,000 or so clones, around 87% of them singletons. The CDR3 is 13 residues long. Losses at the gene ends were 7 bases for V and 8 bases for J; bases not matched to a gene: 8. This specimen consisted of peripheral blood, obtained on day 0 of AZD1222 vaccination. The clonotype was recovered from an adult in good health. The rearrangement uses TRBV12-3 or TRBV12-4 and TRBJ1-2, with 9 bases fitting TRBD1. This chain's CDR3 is CASKSGTGSGYTF. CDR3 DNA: TGTGCCAGCAAATCCGGGACAGGGAGCGGCTACACCTTC.